The 10 T cell receptor beta chains below were found in one sample sequenced in a study of T-cell memory formation after mild COVID-19. TCRdb redid the calling of the 5' RACE reads with MiXCR, one entry per CDR3 protein. In the table there are 430,000 or so distinct CDR3 sequences, 20% to 25% of which are singletons. Input material: PBMCs or a T cell subset sorted from them (not recorded which). The origin of the receptors is an adult woman who had mild COVID-19 (a few samples of this study predate the infection). Cell type and time point are not known.

Only one count was recorded for this clonotype. The chain employs TRBV11-2 and TRBJ2-5; D ambiguous. Per the germline V gene, CDR1 is SGHAT and CDR2 is FQNNGV. The CDR3 runs to 13 residues. V was shortened by 0 bases and J by 4 bases, with 6 bases between the two germline ends. CDR3 nucleotide sequence: TGTGCCAGCAGCTTAGATTATGGAGAGACCCAGTACTTC. Amino acid sequence: CASSLDYGETQYF. The complete variable domain, with remaining parts taken from reference TRBV11-2 and TRBJ2-5, reads EAGVAQSPRYKIIEKRQSVAFWCNPISGHATLYWYQQILGQGPKLLIQFQNNGVVDDSQLPKDRFSAERLKGVDSTLKIQPAKLEDSAVYLCASSLDYGETQYFGPGTRLLVL.

This clonotype was counted at least ten times. This chain joins TRBV4-2 and TRBJ2-5; TRBD2 is a possible D gene (5 bases). CDR1 is LGHNA and CDR2 is YNFKEQ in the germline V gene. CDR3 length: 13 residues. The V end was cut by 4 bases, the J end by 2 bases, with 8 bases between. The CDR3 region is CASSPTGQETQYF. The CDR3 nucleotides read TGTGCCAGCAGCCCGACGGGGCAAGAGACCCAGTACTTC.

This sequence joins TRBV7-2 and TRBJ1-2; D is uncertain. The CDR3 totals 13 residues. Germline V gives CDR1 SGHTA, CDR2 FQGNSA. The V end was cut by 5 bases, the J end by 7 bases, with 14 bases between. CDR3 nucleotides: TGTGCCAGCAGCCCGGACCGGTCCTCTGGCTACACCTTC. It encodes CASSPDRSSGYTF.

This chain links TRBV29-1 with TRBJ2-5, with a tentative D call TRBD2 (5 bases). Germline CDR1 SQVTM, CDR2 ANQGSEA. V lost 7 bases and J lost 3, with 12 bases in between. The CDR3 is 12 amino acids. CDR3 sequence reads: CSATRVEETQYF. The CDR3 DNA sequence: TGCAGCGCGACGAGGGTTGAAGAGACCCAGTACTTC.

This clonotype was observed a handful of times. This sequence joins TRBV12-5 and TRBJ2-3, with D unclear. The CDR3 spans 14 residues. The germline V gene encodes CDR1 LGHNT and CDR2 FRNRAP. The V gene lost 6 bases and the J gene lost 6 bases, with 16 bases spanning the gap. Here the CDR3 DNA reads TGTGCTAGTGGGGTGGGTACCGTCGGGGATACGCAGTATTTT. It translates to CASGVGTVGDTQYF.

The V call is TRBV11-2, the J call TRBJ2-3, with unresolved D. Germline V gene sequence: CDR1 SGHAT, CDR2 FQNNGV. There are 12 residues in the CDR3. The ends were cut back, 2 bases at V and 7 bases at J, with 7 bases in the middle. CDR3 sequence (DNA): TGTGCCAGCAGCTTAACTGGGCATACGCAGTATTTT. Protein: CASSLTGHTQYF.

The V gene is TRBV29-1, the J gene TRBJ2-1; 11 nucleotides agree with TRBD2. This CDR3 is built from 14 residues. Germline loops: CDR1 SQVTM, CDR2 ANQGSEA. V dropped 6 bases and J dropped 7; count of bases not matched to a gene: 8. DNA of the CDR3: TGCAGCGTCGCAACTAGCGGGAGTACGAATGAGCAGTTCTTC. Encoded protein: CSVATSGSTNEQFF.

V gene TRBV30 combines with J gene TRBJ1-3; D ambiguous. The V end lost 5 bases, the J end lost 1 base, and 15 bases lay between the germline ends. CDR1 and CDR2 from the germline V gene are GTSNPN and SVGIG (reference sequence). This CDR3 has 15 residues. The chain's CDR3 is CAWRQGWISGNTIYF. CDR3 sequence (DNA): TGTGCCTGGCGACAAGGGTGGATATCTGGAAACACCATATATTTT.

This clonotype was observed a few times. The V and J genes are TRBV6-6 and TRBJ2-7; D may match TRBD1 or TRBD2 (5 bases each). CDR1 and CDR2 from the germline V gene are MNHNY and SVGAGI (reference sequence). V was pared by 2 bases and J by 2 bases, with 10 bases between. The CDR3 has 14 residues. The CDR3 sequence: CASSYEGTPYEQYF. The CDR3 nucleotides are TGTGCCAGCAGTTACGAGGGGACCCCCTACGAGCAGTACTTC.

This clonotype was seen a few times. CDR3 sequence: CASSLSLTTTGLTDTQYF. In DNA, the CDR3 is TGTGCCAGCAGCCTGAGCCTCACTACTACAGGGCTCACAGATACGCAGTATTTT. The chain has TRBV14 and TRBJ2-3; D might be TRBD1 (6 bases). V lost 4 bases and J lost 2, with 22 bases in between. Germline V gene lookup returns CDR1 SGHDN and CDR2 FVKESK. CDR3 length: 18 amino acids.